The clone carrying this TCR beta chain was detected many times. The antigen is unknown. The record originates from a study of T cells after yellow fever vaccination. Study findings and constraints: Researchers cautioned that FACS-sorted repertoires could harbor abundant clonotypes contaminating from the bulk population. Of the clonotypes, a small share occurred in both CD4 and CD8 compartments. Reappearance after the booster was observed for most primary-vaccination clones (about 96% CD4, over 70% CD8).

V lost 4 bases, J lost 4 bases, and 11 bases stayed unmatched. The germline V gene has CDR1 SGDLS and CDR2 YYNGEE. The CDR3 is made up of 17 amino acids. As TCR cDNA was made by 5'RACE template switching, a universal primer site and UMIs were added. TCRdb independently ran MiXCR on the 5' RACE reads; one entry per CDR3 protein. The sample holds about 360,000 distinct CDR3 sequences; 6.2% are singletons and the top ten take approximately 16%. The sequencing here drew on PBMCs, taken 5 days after the yellow fever booster vaccination. The gene calls are TRBV9 and TRBJ2-2; TRBD1 agrees at 9 bases. The TCR was taken from a man aged 30 to 39 who received the YFV17D yellow fever vaccine. CDR3 residues: CASSPRRDRVLTGELFF. CDR3 in DNA: TGTGCCAGCAGCCCCAGGCGGGACAGGGTGCTCACCGGGGAGCTGTTTTTT.